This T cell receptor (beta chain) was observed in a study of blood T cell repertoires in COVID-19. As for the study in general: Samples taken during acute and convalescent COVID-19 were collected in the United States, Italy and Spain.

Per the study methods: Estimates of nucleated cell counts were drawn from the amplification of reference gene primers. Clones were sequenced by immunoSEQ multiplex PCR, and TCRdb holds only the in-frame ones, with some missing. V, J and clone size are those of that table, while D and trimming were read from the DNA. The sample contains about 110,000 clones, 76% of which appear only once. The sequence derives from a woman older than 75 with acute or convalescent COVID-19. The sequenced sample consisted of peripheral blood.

The CDR3 loop reads CASSDRGFYNEQFF. In DNA, the CDR3 is TGTGCCAGCTCCGACAGGGGCTTTTACAATGAGCAGTTCTTC. This chain joins TRBV6-5 and TRBJ2-1, with 8 bases matching TRBD1. CDR1 and CDR2 from the germline V gene are MNHEY and SVGAGI. The CDR3 contains 14 residues. V trimming: 8 bases; J trimming: 4 bases; junction bases outside the gene matches: 7.